The clone carrying this TCR beta chain appeared a few times. Its specificity is not known. CDR1 and CDR2 from the germline V gene are SNHLY and FYNNEI. This CDR3 has 11 amino acids. V was clipped by 4 bases and J by 6 bases, with 3 bases between them. The data belong to a study of cytomegalovirus exposure and HLA in healthy donors. Study outcomes and limitations: With high specificity and sensitivity, the classifier reportedly diagnosed cytomegalovirus status. Many donors shared some public TCRs, even though most TCR sequences were rare.

Assay used: immunoSEQ multiplex PCR; TCRdb lists only in-frame clones, some missing. The profile shows roughly 330,000 clones, around 90% of them singletons. The TCR originated in a woman in her 30s in good health and CMV-seropositive. V and J are TRBV2 and TRBJ2-2; D remains ambiguous. Sequences were obtained from PBMCs. CDR3 residues: CASSVPGELFF. Written as DNA, the CDR3 is TGTGCCAGCAGTGTACCCGGGGAGCTGTTTTTT.